These 32 T cell receptor beta chains were all obtained from the same sample, sequenced in a study of blood T cell repertoires in COVID-19. Sequencing used immunoSEQ multiplex PCR; TCRdb keeps in-frame clones, though not all of them. In the table there are around 180,000 clones, 70% to 85% of which are singletons. The sequenced material came from PBMCs or T cells enriched from blood (not recorded which). These TCRs come from a man aged 50 to 59 who had recovered from COVID-19.

This clone was seen a single time. The chain has TRBV7-9 and TRBJ2-3; possible D gene TRBD2, 6 bases. The CDR3 runs 14 residues. Germline V gene sequence: CDR1 SEHNR, CDR2 FQNEAQ (reference sequence). V lost 4 bases, J lost 4 bases, and 12 bases lay in between. DNA of the CDR3: TGTGCCAGCAGCTCCTCGGAGGGTGCAGATACGCAGTATTTT. It translates to CASSSSEGADTQYF.

The chain recombines TRBV2 with TRBJ1-3; no reliable D call. Germline assignment: CDR1 SNHLY and CDR2 FYNNEI. This CDR3 contains 14 residues. V was clipped by 4 bases and J by 1 base, with 8 bases between them. DNA of the CDR3: TGTGCCAGCAGTGTCTCGGGGTCTGGAAACACCATATATTTT. Its translation is CASSVSGSGNTIYF. The full variable domain, completed using reference TRBV2 and TRBJ1-3, is EPEVTQTPSHQVTQMGQEVILRCVPISNHLYFYWYRQILGQKVEFLVSFYNNEISEKSEIFDDQFSVERPDGSNFTLKIRSTKLEDSAMYFCASSVSGSGNTIYFGEGSWLTVV.

This chain connects TRBV18 to TRBJ1-2, with 7 nucleotides matching TRBD1. The CDR3 sequence is 16 residues long. V shed 5 bases and J 0 bases; nucleotides not matched to a gene: 9. In germline, CDR1 is KGHSH, CDR2 LQKENI. The CDR3 nucleotides read TGTGCCAGCTCATCTCCGGGACAGACATCTAACTATGGCTACACCTTC. Its translation: CASSSPGQTSNYGYTF. Full variable domain (outside the CDR3, taken from reference TRBV18 and TRBJ1-2): NAGVMQNPRHLVRRRGQEARLRCSPMKGHSHVYWYRQLPEEGLKFMVYLQKENIIDESGMPKERFSAEFPKEGPSILRIQQVVRGDSAAYFCASSSPGQTSNYGYTFGSGTRLTVV.

This clone was counted once. The chain couples TRBV2 to TRBJ2-2; D possibly corresponds to TRBD1 (5 bases). Germline CDR1 and CDR2: SNHLY and FYNNEI. This CDR3 has 15 amino acids. V was shortened by 2 bases and J by 7 bases, with 14 bases between the two germline ends. The CDR3 region has the DNA TGTGCCAGCAGTGAACGGCCAGGGTTAGTCGGGGAGCTGTTTTTT. Translation: CASSERPGLVGELFF. The variable domain in full, with the rest retrieved from reference TRBV2 and TRBJ2-2, is EPEVTQTPSHQVTQMGQEVILRCVPISNHLYFYWYRQILGQKVEFLVSFYNNEISEKSEIFDDQFSVERPDGSNFTLKIRSTKLEDSAMYFCASSERPGLVGELFFGEGSRLTVL.

The gene calls are TRBV5-4 and TRBJ2-5; D unresolved. V lost 0 bases and J 1 base, leaving 13 bases between the germline ends. The CDR3 contains 16 residues. Per germline, CDR1 SGHNT and CDR2 YYREEE (reference sequence). CDR3 loop: CASSLGPQQSQETQYF. DNA for the CDR3: TGTGCCAGCAGCTTGGGGCCACAGCAGTCCCAAGAGACCCAGTACTTC.

The CDR3 region is CASSPSQGASNQPQHF. In nucleotides, the CDR3 is TGTGCCAGCTCGCCTTCACAGGGGGCCAGCAATCAGCCCCAGCATTTT. This sequence joins TRBV18 and TRBJ1-5; 9 positions match TRBD1. The CDR3 has 16 residues. CDR1 and CDR2 from the germline V gene are KGHSH and LQKENI. Germline trimming cut 6 bases from V and 1 base from J; bases unmatched to any gene: 7.

This clone was recorded once. The chain combines TRBV24-1 with TRBJ1-2; D may be TRBD1 (6 bases). CDR3 size: 14 residues. Germline V gene lookup returns CDR1 KGHDR and CDR2 SFDVKD. V lost 9 bases, J lost 2 bases, and 15 bases lay in between. The CDR3 region is CATSSGQRNYGYTF. The CDR3 coding sequence is TGTGCCACCTCGAGTGGACAGCGAAACTATGGCTACACCTTC.

This clone has a handful of counts. The CDR3 loop is CSASTGGKGNTIYF. The CDR3 region has the DNA TGCAGTGCTAGTACAGGGGGGAAGGGAAACACCATATATTTT. J is TRBJ1-3 and V is TRBV20-1, with 8 bases lining up with TRBD1. CDR3 length: 14 residues. Unmatched junction bases numbered 5, after V lost 3 bases and J lost 4 bases. Germline V gives CDR1 DFQATT, CDR2 SNEGSKA (reference sequence).

The chain combines TRBV6-5 with TRBJ1-5; tentatively, D is TRBD1 (5 bases). Trimming stripped 6 bases from V and 5 bases from J, with 14 bases between. CDR1 and CDR2 (germline): MNHEY, SVGAGI. The CDR3 runs to 14 residues. As DNA, the CDR3 is TGTGCCAGCAGGAAAACAGGTTTCTATCAGCCCCAGCATTTT. Amino acid sequence: CASRKTGFYQPQHF.

The chain recombines TRBV7-9 with TRBJ1-5; D ambiguous. From germline, CDR1 is SEHNR and CDR2 FQNEAQ (reference sequence). The CDR3 length is 12 residues. Trimming took off 2 bases at V and 8 bases at J, with 7 bases between the two ends. In DNA form, the CDR3 reads TGTGCCAGCAGCTTATACGAGGAGCCCCAGCATTTT. This sequence encodes CASSLYEEPQHF.

The chain links TRBV29-1 to TRBJ1-2; 8 bases are a match to TRBD1. Germline CDR1 is SQVTM and CDR2 is ANQGSEA. Losses at the gene ends were 5 bases for V and 4 bases for J; bases not matched to a gene: 9. This CDR3 has 14 residues. The CDR3 DNA sequence: TGCAGCGTTAGGGCGACAGGGGCGACCTATGGCTACACCTTC. It is translated as CSVRATGATYGYTF.

This chain connects TRBV5-4 to TRBJ1-2; D possibly corresponds to TRBD1 (5 bases). This CDR3 region has 15 residues. Trimming pared 4 bases from V and 6 bases from J, leaving 19 bases between. CDR1 SGHNT and CDR2 YYREEE come from the germline V gene (reference sequence). Here the CDR3 reads CASSVGGGWSDGYTF. In DNA form, the CDR3 reads TGTGCCAGCAGCGTGGGCGGGGGGTGGTCTGATGGCTACACCTTC.

V is TRBV7-3 and J is TRBJ2-1, with D possibly TRBD2 on 5 matching bases. V lost 5 bases and J 8 bases, leaving 13 bases between the germline ends. The CDR3 extends over 13 amino acids. The germline V gene has CDR1 SGHTA and CDR2 FQGTGA. The DNA for the CDR3 is TGTGCCAGCAGCACGGGGAATCACGATGAGCAGTTCTTC. It yields the protein CASSTGNHDEQFF.

The chain is built from TRBV10-2 and TRBJ2-2; possible D gene TRBD1, 6 bases. The CDR3 length is 15 residues. Trimming took off 6 bases at V and 2 bases at J, with 13 bases between the two ends. Germline V gene sequence: CDR1 WSHSY, CDR2 SAAADI. The CDR3 loop reads CASSLPTGNTGELFF. The CDR3 nucleotides are TGCGCCAGCAGCCTCCCGACAGGAAACACCGGGGAGCTGTTTTTT.

The chain couples TRBV6-5 to TRBJ1-3, with D tentatively TRBD1 (6 bases). Germline lookup yields CDR1 MNHEY and CDR2 SVGAGI. The CDR3 spans 14 residues. V lost 2 bases and J 8 bases, leaving 13 bases between the germline ends. The CDR3 DNA reads TGTGCCAGCAGTTACATGGCAGGGGAAGACACCATATATTTT. It yields the protein CASSYMAGEDTIYF.

The chain has TRBV12-3 or TRBV12-4 and TRBJ1-4; weak D call: TRBD1 (5 bases). This CDR3 spans 12 amino acids. V was shortened by 3 bases and J by 12 bases, with 11 bases between the two germline ends. DNA for the CDR3: TGTGCCAGCAGTTTTGGGGCATTCGAACTGTTTTTT. It translates to CASSFGAFELFF.

J is TRBJ1-3 and V is TRBV9; 10 nucleotides line up with TRBD1. Germline loops: CDR1 SGDLS, CDR2 YYNGEE. V gave up 0 bases and J gave up 1 base; unmatched junction bases: 4. The CDR3 contains 17 residues. CDR3 nucleotides: TGTGCCAGCAGCGTAGAGGGACAGGGGCTTTCTGGAAACACCATATATTTT. Its translation is CASSVEGQGLSGNTIYF. Full variable domain (outside the CDR3, taken from reference TRBV9 and TRBJ1-3): DSGVTQTPKHLITATGQRVTLRCSPRSGDLSVYWYQQSLDQGLQFLIQYYNGEERAKGNILERFSAQQFPDLHSELNLSSLELGDSALYFCASSVEGQGLSGNTIYFGEGSWLTVV.

V is TRBV4-3 and J is TRBJ2-1; 7 bases map to TRBD2. This CDR3 is 16 amino acids long. The junction had 7 bases not matched to a gene; V was cut back by 4 bases and J by 1 base. Germline CDR1 LGHNA, CDR2 YSLEER. CDR3 amino acids: CASSPSDGGSYNEQFF. The CDR3 nucleotides are TGCGCCAGCAGCCCATCGGACGGGGGGTCCTACAATGAGCAGTTCTTC.

The chain employs TRBV7-8 and TRBJ1-1, with TRBD1 matching 9 bases. This CDR3 is 14 amino acids long. The V gene end was trimmed by 5 bases and the J gene end by 5 bases; junction bases not matched to a gene: 6. The germline V gene has CDR1 SGHVS and CDR2 FQNEAQ. CDR3 sequence: CASSKDRGRTEAFF. CDR3 coding DNA: TGTGCCAGCAGCAAAGACAGGGGGAGGACTGAAGCTTTCTTT.

This rearrangement joins TRBV28 to TRBJ2-2, with D possibly being TRBD1 (5 bases). The CDR3 spans 15 residues. Trimming removed 4 bases at V and 6 bases at J, with 15 bases between. Germline CDR1 and CDR2: MDHEN and SYDVKM. This CDR3 is CASSSLPRVPGELFF. In nucleotides, the CDR3 is TGTGCCAGCAGTTCCTTGCCCAGGGTGCCCGGGGAGCTGTTTTTT.

V is TRBV27 and J is TRBJ2-7; D is ambiguous. V lost 3 bases and J lost 1, with 7 bases in between. Germline V lookup: CDR1 MNHEY, CDR2 SMNVEV (reference sequence). The CDR3 is made up of 13 amino acids. CDR3 loop: CASSLRRSYEQYF. The CDR3 DNA reads TGTGCCAGCAGTTTGCGTCGTTCCTACGAGCAGTACTTC.

The chain links TRBV5-1 to TRBJ2-1; 10 bases align to TRBD1. The CDR3 loop spans 14 amino acids. Trimming at V came to 0 bases and at J to 9 bases, leaving 3 bases not matched to a gene. CDR1 is SGHRS, CDR2 YFSETQ, per germline. CDR3 in amino acids: CASSLGTGGGEQFF. Written as DNA, the CDR3 is TGCGCCAGCAGCTTGGGGACAGGGGGTGGTGAGCAGTTCTTC.

V usage is TRBV3-1 (or the pseudogene TRBV3-2) and J usage is TRBJ1-4; the D gene is possibly TRBD1 (5 bases). Germline CDR1 and CDR2: LGHDT and YNNKEL (reference sequence). The CDR3 consists of 18 residues. Trimming stripped 4 bases from V and 5 bases from J, with 23 bases between. CDR3 in amino acids: CASSPGGWGTRANEKLFF. As DNA, the CDR3 is TGTGCCAGCAGCCCCGGGGGTTGGGGGACGAGGGCCAATGAAAAACTGTTTTTT.

The chain employs TRBV2 and TRBJ2-7; no clear D gene. Germline CDR1 is SNHLY and CDR2 is FYNNEI. This CDR3 has 11 residues. V gave up 3 bases and J gave up 5 bases, with 5 bases separating them. For the CDR3, the DNA is TGTGCCAGCAGTGATTTCGACGAGCAGTACTTC. Protein: CASSDFDEQYF.

The rearrangement links TRBV28 to TRBJ2-3, with TRBD2 as a possible D gene (6 bases). CDR1 is MDHEN, CDR2 SYDVKM, per germline. The V end lost 2 bases, the J end lost 6 bases, and 12 bases lay between the germline ends. The CDR3 has 14 residues. The CDR3 region is CASSLVGGWDTQYF. In DNA form, the CDR3 reads TGTGCCAGCAGTTTAGTTGGGGGGTGGGATACGCAGTATTTT.

Turning to this clone: Other DNA sequences from this sample encode an identical CDR3 as well. The J gene is TRBJ2-7, the V gene TRBV19, with a weak D call TRBD2 (5 bases). The length of the CDR3 is 12 residues. CDR1 and CDR2 (germline): LNHDA, SQIVND (reference sequence). V was shortened by 3 bases and J by 6 bases, with 9 bases between the two germline ends. The DNA for the CDR3 is TGTGCCAGTAGTATCGGTGAGGGCGAGCAGTACTTC. Protein: CASSIGEGEQYF.

The gene calls are TRBV12-3 or TRBV12-4 and TRBJ1-2; D uncertain. The CDR3 runs to 13 residues. Trimming cost V 1 base and J 2 bases, with 5 bases left between them. CDR3 in amino acids: CASSLDGNYGYTF. CDR3 DNA sequence: TGTGCCAGCAGTTTAGACGGGAACTATGGCTACACCTTC.

The genes are TRBV2 and TRBJ2-6; no firm D call. Germline values: CDR1 SNHLY, CDR2 FYNNEI. This CDR3 comprises 18 residues. The germline V and J ends were trimmed by 5 bases and 0 bases, with 17 bases remaining between them. CDR3 in amino acids: CASSPITAANSGANVLTF. The CDR3 bases are TGTGCCAGCAGTCCAATTACAGCAGCAAACTCTGGGGCCAACGTCCTGACTTTC.

The chain combines TRBV11-1 with TRBJ2-7; TRBD2 is a possible D gene (6 bases). Germline values: CDR1 SGHAT, CDR2 FQDESV (reference sequence). The CDR3 totals 14 residues. The V end lost 5 bases, the J end lost 6 bases, and 17 bases lay between the germline ends. CDR3: CASSLRGEVGEQYF. The DNA of the CDR3 is TGTGCCAGCAGCCTCAGAGGGGAGGTCGGCGAGCAGTACTTC.

The DNA of the CDR3 is TGTGCCAGCAGCTTGATGGGACAGGGGGTCGGCGAGCAGTACTTC. Its translation: CASSLMGQGVGEQYF. The chain has TRBV5-8 and TRBJ2-7; 11 bases fit TRBD1. The CDR3 length is 15 residues. Per the germline V gene, CDR1 is SGHTS and CDR2 is YDEGEE. J lost 6 bases, V lost 1 base, and 6 bases had no gene match.

V usage is TRBV12-3 or TRBV12-4 and J usage is TRBJ1-2, with D possibly being TRBD1 (5 bases). This CDR3 spans 13 amino acids. V was cut by 6 bases and J by 3 bases, with 11 bases left in between. CDR3 sequence: CASRGGIDYGYTF. CDR3 sequence (DNA): TGTGCCAGCAGGGGGGGGATCGACTATGGCTACACCTTC.

The chain links TRBV7-8 to TRBJ2-1, with 7 bases aligning to TRBD1. The length of the CDR3 is 16 residues. The ends lost 2 bases at V and 3 bases at J; junction bases unmatched: 7. The germline CDR1 and CDR2 sequences are SGHVS and FQNEAQ. The CDR3 is CASSLFSRGSYNEQFF. CDR3 DNA sequence: TGTGCCAGCAGCTTATTCTCCAGGGGGAGCTACAATGAGCAGTTCTTC.